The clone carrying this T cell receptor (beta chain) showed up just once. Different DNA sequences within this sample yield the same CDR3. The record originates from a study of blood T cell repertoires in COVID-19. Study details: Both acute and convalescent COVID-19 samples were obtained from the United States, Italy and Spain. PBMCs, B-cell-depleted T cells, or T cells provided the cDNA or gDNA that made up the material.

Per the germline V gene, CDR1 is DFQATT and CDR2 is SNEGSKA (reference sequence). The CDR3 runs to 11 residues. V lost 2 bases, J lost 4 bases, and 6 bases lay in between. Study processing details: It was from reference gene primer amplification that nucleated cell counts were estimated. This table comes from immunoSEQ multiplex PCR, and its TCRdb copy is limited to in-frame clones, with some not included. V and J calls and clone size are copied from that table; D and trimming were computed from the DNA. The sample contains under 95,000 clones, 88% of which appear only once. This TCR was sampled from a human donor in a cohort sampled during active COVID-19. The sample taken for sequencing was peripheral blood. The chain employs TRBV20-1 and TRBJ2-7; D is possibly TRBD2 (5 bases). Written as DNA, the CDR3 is TGCAGTGCTAGAACGGGGTACGAGCAGTACTTC. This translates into CSARTGYEQYF.